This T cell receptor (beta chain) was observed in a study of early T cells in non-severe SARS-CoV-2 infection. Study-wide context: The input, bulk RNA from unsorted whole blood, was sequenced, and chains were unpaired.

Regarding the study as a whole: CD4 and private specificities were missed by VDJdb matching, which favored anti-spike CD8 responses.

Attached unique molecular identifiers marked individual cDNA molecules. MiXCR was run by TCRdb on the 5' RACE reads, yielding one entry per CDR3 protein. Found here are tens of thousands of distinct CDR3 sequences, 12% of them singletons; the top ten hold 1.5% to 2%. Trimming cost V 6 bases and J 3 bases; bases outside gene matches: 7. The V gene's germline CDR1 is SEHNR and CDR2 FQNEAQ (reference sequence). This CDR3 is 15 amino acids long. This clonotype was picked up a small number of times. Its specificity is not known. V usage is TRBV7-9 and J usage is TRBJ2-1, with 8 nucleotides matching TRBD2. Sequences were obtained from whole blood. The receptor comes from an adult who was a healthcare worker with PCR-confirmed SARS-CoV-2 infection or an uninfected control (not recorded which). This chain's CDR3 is CASRSAGALYNEQFF. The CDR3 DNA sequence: TGTGCCAGCAGGTCAGCGGGGGCACTCTACAATGAGCAGTTCTTC.